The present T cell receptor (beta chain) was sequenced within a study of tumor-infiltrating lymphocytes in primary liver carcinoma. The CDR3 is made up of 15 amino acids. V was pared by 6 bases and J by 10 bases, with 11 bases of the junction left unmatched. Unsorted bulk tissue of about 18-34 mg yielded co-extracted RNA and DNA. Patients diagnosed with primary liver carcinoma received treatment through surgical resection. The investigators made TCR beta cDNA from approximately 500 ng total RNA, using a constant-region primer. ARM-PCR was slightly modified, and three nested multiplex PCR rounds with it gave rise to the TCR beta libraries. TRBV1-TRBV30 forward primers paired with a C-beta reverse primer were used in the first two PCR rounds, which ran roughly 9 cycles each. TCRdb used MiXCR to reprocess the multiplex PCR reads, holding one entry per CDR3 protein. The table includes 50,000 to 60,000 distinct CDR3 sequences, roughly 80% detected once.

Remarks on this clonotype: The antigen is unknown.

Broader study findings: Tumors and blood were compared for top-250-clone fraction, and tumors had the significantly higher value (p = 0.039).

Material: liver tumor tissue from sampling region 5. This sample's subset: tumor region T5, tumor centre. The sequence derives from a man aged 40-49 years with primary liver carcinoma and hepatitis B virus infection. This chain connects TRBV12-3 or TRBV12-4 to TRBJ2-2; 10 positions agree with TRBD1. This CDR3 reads CASRDRQGATKELFF. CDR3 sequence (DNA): TGTGCCAGCAGGGATCGACAGGGGGCCACCAAGGAGCTGTTTTTT.